The 3 T cell receptor beta chains below all came from one sample that was sequenced in a study of blood T cell repertoires in COVID-19. Profiling relied on immunoSEQ multiplex PCR, and the TCRdb table lists in-frame clones only, not all of them. The sample yields 260,000 or so clones, roughly 76% seen once. The sample taken for sequencing was peripheral blood. The receptors were sampled from a woman older than 75 with COVID-19, enrolled during active disease.

This clone was picked up a small number of times. The V call is TRBV7-9, the J call TRBJ2-3; maybe TRBD2 (5 bases). Trimming removed 7 bases from V and 5 bases from J, with 10 bases in between. The CDR3 is 12 residues long. Germline CDR1 is SEHNR and CDR2 is FQNEAQ (reference sequence). The CDR3 nucleotides read TGTGCCAGCACCTTCGGACTAGATACGCAGTATTTT. This encodes CASTFGLDTQYF.

J is TRBJ2-5 and V is TRBV3-1 (or the pseudogene TRBV3-2), with 7 bases matching TRBD2. CDR3 length: 13 residues. The trim removed 6 bases at V and 5 bases at J, leaving 6 bases unmatched. Germline lookup yields CDR1 LGHDT and CDR2 YNNKEL (reference sequence). Here the CDR3 DNA reads TGTGCCAGCAGGGTCGCGGGGGAGGAGACCCAGTACTTC. This gives the protein CASRVAGEETQYF.

The chain's CDR3 is CASSLGSTGWISPLHF. The CDR3 bases are TGTGCCAGCAGCTTAGGGTCGACAGGGTGGATTTCACCCCTCCACTTT. The genes are TRBV7-2 and TRBJ1-6, with 7 bases lining up with TRBD1. This CDR3 contains 16 residues. Germline V gives CDR1 SGHTA, CDR2 FQGNSA. Trimming at V came to 1 base and at J to 9 bases, leaving 9 bases not matched to a gene.